The clone carrying this T cell receptor (beta chain) was detected only once. Its antigen remains unidentified. This entry belongs to a study of cytomegalovirus exposure and HLA in healthy donors. The CDR3 consists of 16 residues. CDR1 SGHTA and CDR2 FQGTGA come from the germline V gene. With V trimmed by 5 bases and J by 4 bases, 4 bases remained unmatched. Primers: 60 Vbeta forward and 13 Jbeta reverse. Data came from immunoSEQ multiplex PCR; TCRdb stores just in-frame clones and leaves some out. Here the sample spans some 140,000 clones, approximately 79% being singletons. Study observations and caveats: With further analysis later on, most CMV-associated TCR beta chains appeared HLA-restricted.

Sequenced sample: PBMCs. The receptor comes from a man aged 18-30 years in good health and CMV-seronegative. The V call is TRBV7-3, the J call TRBJ2-1, with 14 positions matching TRBD2. CDR3 sequence: CASSPRTSGGYNEQFF. The CDR3 nucleotides read TGTGCCAGCAGCCCCCGGACTAGCGGGGGGTACAATGAGCAGTTCTTC.